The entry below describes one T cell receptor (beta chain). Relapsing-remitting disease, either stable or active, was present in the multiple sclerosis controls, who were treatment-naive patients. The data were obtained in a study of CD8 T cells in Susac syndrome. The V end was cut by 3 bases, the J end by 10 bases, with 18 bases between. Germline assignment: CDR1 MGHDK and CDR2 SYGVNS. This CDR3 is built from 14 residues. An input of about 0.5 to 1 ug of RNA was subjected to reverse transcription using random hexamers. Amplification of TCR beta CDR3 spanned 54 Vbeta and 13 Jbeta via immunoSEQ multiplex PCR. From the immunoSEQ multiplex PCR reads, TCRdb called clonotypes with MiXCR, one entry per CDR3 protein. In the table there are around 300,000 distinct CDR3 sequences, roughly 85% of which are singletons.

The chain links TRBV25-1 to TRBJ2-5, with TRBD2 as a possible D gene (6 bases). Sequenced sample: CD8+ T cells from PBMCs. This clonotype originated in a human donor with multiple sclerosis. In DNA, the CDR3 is TGTGCCAGCAGTGATAGGCAGGCGGAGGGAAGCCAGTACTTC. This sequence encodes CASSDRQAEGSQYF.